These T cell receptor beta chains were read from a single sample in a study of early T cells in non-severe SARS-CoV-2 infection. From the 5' RACE reads, TCRdb called clonotypes with MiXCR, one entry per CDR3 protein. In the table there are around 67,000 distinct CDR3 sequences, approximately 12% of which are singletons. Sequencing was carried out using whole blood. These receptors came from an adult who was a healthcare worker with PCR-confirmed SARS-CoV-2 infection or an uninfected control (not recorded which). CDR3s include the opening cysteine and the closing phenylalanine or tryptophan. Each record gives: V gene, clone size, D gene, J gene, CDR3 DNA, CDR3 protein. The D gene is left open where the match is weak. Clone size is shown for a subset of rows, as once, few, many or a class of expanded clone.

v_gene: TRBV11-2
abundance: many
d_gene: NA
j_gene: TRBJ2-5
CDR3nt: TGTGCCAGCCGATCTCCGGGGTTCACTGAGACCCAGTACTTC
CDR3aa: CASRSPGFTETQYF

v_gene: TRBV6-2/TRBV6-3
abundance: few
d_gene: NA
j_gene: TRBJ2-2
CDR3nt: TGTGCCAGCAGTTCCCCCGTGCGGTCCCCATCCGGGGAGCTGTTTTTT
CDR3aa: CASSSPVRSPSGELFF

v_gene: TRBV10-3
abundance: many
d_gene: TRBD1
j_gene: TRBJ2-2
CDR3nt: TGTGCCATCAGTCTGACAGGGCGGAACGGGGAGCTGTTTTTT
CDR3aa: CAISLTGRNGELFF

v_gene: TRBV9
abundance: few
d_gene: TRBD1
j_gene: TRBJ1-1
CDR3nt: TGTGCCAGCAGCGCCGGACAGGGGGTCTACCCCTCGATGAACACTGAAGCTTTCTTT
CDR3aa: CASSAGQGVYPSMNTEAFF

v_gene: TRBV3-1
abundance: many
d_gene: NA
j_gene: TRBJ2-7
CDR3nt: TGTGCCAGCAGCCAAGGAAGCAGGGGCGAGCAGTACTTC
CDR3aa: CASSQGSRGEQYF

v_gene: TRBV27
abundance: few
d_gene: NA
j_gene: TRBJ1-5
CDR3nt: TGTGCCAGCAGTTCGAGCAGGAATCAGCCCCAGCATTTT
CDR3aa: CASSSSRNQPQHF

v_gene: TRBV18
abundance: many
d_gene: NA
j_gene: TRBJ1-3
CDR3nt: TGTGCCAGCTCACCTCCCGGGGTCGGAAACACCATATATTTT
CDR3aa: CASSPPGVGNTIYF

v_gene: TRBV20-1
abundance: many
d_gene: NA
j_gene: TRBJ1-3
CDR3nt: TGCAGTGCTAGTAGGTCCCCCAACGGGAACACCATATATTTT
CDR3aa: CSASRSPNGNTIYF

v_gene: TRBV4-3
abundance: many
d_gene: NA
j_gene: TRBJ1-1
CDR3nt: TGCGCCAGCAGCCAAGAAATGGCGGTGAACACTGAAGCTTTCTTT
CDR3aa: CASSQEMAVNTEAFF

v_gene: TRBV7-3
abundance: many
d_gene: TRBD2
j_gene: TRBJ2-7
CDR3nt: TGTGCCAGCAGCTCCCGGGGGGGATACGAGCAGTACTTC
CDR3aa: CASSSRGGYEQYF

v_gene: TRBV5-6
abundance: NA
d_gene: TRBD1
j_gene: TRBJ2-3
CDR3nt: TGTGCCAGCAGCTCTGGGACAGGGGCAGATACGCAGTATTTT
CDR3aa: CASSSGTGADTQYF

v_gene: TRBV4-1
abundance: many
d_gene: NA
j_gene: TRBJ2-1
CDR3nt: TGCGCCAGCAGCCAAGAAGACGACTGGTACAATGAGCAGTTCTTC
CDR3aa: CASSQEDDWYNEQFF

v_gene: TRBV5-1
abundance: NA
d_gene: TRBD2
j_gene: TRBJ2-7
CDR3nt: TGCGCCAGCAGTGGAGGTAGCGGGAGTGTATACGAGCAGTACTTC
CDR3aa: CASSGGSGSVYEQYF

v_gene: TRBV7-9
abundance: many
d_gene: NA
j_gene: TRBJ2-2
CDR3nt: TGTGCCAGCAGCTTAGTGGGTGGACCAACCGGGGAGCTGTTTTTT
CDR3aa: CASSLVGGPTGELFF

v_gene: TRBV29-1
abundance: few
d_gene: NA
j_gene: TRBJ2-1
CDR3nt: TGCAGCGTTGAACCAGAGAGCTCCTACAATGAGCAGTTCTTC
CDR3aa: CSVEPESSYNEQFF

v_gene: TRBV6-5
abundance: NA
d_gene: TRBD1
j_gene: TRBJ2-7
CDR3nt: TGTGCCAGTACTAACGGACAGGGAAGGAACGAGCAGTACTTC
CDR3aa: CASTNGQGRNEQYF

v_gene: TRBV7-3
abundance: few
d_gene: NA
j_gene: TRBJ1-1
CDR3nt: TGTGCCAGCAGCTTAACCGGGTCCCCGAACACTGAAGCTTTCTTT
CDR3aa: CASSLTGSPNTEAFF

v_gene: TRBV6-1
abundance: many
d_gene: NA
j_gene: TRBJ2-7
CDR3nt: TGTGCCAGCAGCCTACACGCTGGCTACCGATTC
CDR3aa: CASSLHAGYRF

v_gene: TRBV2
abundance: NA
d_gene: NA
j_gene: TRBJ1-4
CDR3nt: TGTGCCAGCAACCGCTTATCAGGGTTTGGTGAAAAACTGTTTTTT
CDR3aa: CASNRLSGFGEKLFF

v_gene: TRBV27
abundance: few
d_gene: NA
j_gene: TRBJ2-7
CDR3nt: TGTGCCAGCAGTCTCGTAGGTAAACGGCAGTACTTC
CDR3aa: CASSLVGKRQYF

v_gene: TRBV7-9
abundance: few
d_gene: TRBD1
j_gene: TRBJ2-3
CDR3nt: TGTGCCAGCAGCAAGGACAGGGCGGGAACAGATACGCAGTATTTT
CDR3aa: CASSKDRAGTDTQYF

v_gene: TRBV20-1
abundance: NA
d_gene: NA
j_gene: TRBJ1-2
CDR3nt: TGCAGTGCTAGAGATGCAGGGCGGGGGCCGGACGATGGCTACACCTTC
CDR3aa: CSARDAGRGPDDGYTF

v_gene: TRBV29-1
abundance: many
d_gene: NA
j_gene: TRBJ2-1
CDR3nt: TGCAGCGTTGAAGTGGCCGGGAGCTCCTACAATGAGCAGTTCTTC
CDR3aa: CSVEVAGSSYNEQFF